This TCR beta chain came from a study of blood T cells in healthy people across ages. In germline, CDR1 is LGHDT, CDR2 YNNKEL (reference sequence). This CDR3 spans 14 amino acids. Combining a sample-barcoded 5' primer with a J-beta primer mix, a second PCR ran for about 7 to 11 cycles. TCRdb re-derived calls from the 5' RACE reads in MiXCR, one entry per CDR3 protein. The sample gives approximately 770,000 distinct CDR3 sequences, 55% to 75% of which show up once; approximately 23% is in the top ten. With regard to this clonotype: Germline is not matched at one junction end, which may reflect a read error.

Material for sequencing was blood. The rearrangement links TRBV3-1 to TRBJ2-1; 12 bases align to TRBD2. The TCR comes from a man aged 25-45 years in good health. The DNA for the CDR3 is TGTGCCGGCAGCCATCTAGCGGGAGGGGGTGAGCAGTTCTTC. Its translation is CAGSHLAGGGEQFF.